One TCR beta chain is described in this entry. Assay used: immunoSEQ multiplex PCR; TCRdb lists only in-frame clones, some missing. This table has around 240,000 clones, roughly 82% appearing once. These data come from a study of blood T cell repertoires in COVID-19. Study-wide background: The cDNA or gDNA used as material had been derived from T cells, B-cell-depleted T cells, or PBMCs.

Germline V gene sequence: CDR1 MNHEY, CDR2 SVGEGT. Trimming cost V 2 bases and J 7 bases, with 14 bases left between them. The CDR3 extends over 14 amino acids. The chain joins TRBV6-2 or TRBV6-3 to TRBJ1-2; D is unclear. The clonotype was recovered from a woman aged 40 to 50 who had recovered from COVID-19. Sequenced: peripheral blood. DNA for the CDR3: TGTGCCAGCAGTTACACAGTTCCGGGATTTGGCTACACCTTC. Amino acids: CASSYTVPGFGYTF.